A selection of T cell receptor beta chains follows, all from one sample in a study of technical replicates of blood from several donors. The data were produced by immunoSEQ multiplex PCR, yet TCRdb's version contains in-frame clones alone and is incomplete. The sample holds under 80,000 clones, around 97% seen once. The sequencing sample was made of T cells isolated from PBMCs. These receptors were taken from a human donor in good health. CDR3s include the opening cysteine and the closing phenylalanine or tryptophan. D genes are given only for firm matches. A clone size is listed for some rows: how often the clone was seen (once, few, many), or a class if it is expanded.

>TRBJ1-6|-|TRBV11-2|-
TGTGCCAGCAGCCAACGACCGGGATTCGCCCCATCGCCCCTCCACTTT
CASSQRPGFAPSPLHF
>TRBJ1-5|TRBD1|TRBV28|-
TGTGCCAGCAGGCCGGGGACAGGGGGCGACGGCAATCAGCCCCAGCATTTT
CASRPGTGGDGNQPQHF
>TRBJ2-1|-|TRBV28|-
TGTGCCAGCAGTCTCTTCTCGGGGATCAATGAGCAGTTCTTC
CASSLFSGINEQFF
>TRBJ2-1|-|TRBV5-1|-
TGCGCCAGCAGCTTGGGCACAAACAACAATGAGCAGTTCTTC
CASSLGTNNNEQFF
>TRBJ1-2|TRBD1|TRBV7-6|-
TGTGCCAGCAGCTTAGGCTACCGGGACAGGGGTGGCTACACCTTC
CASSLGYRDRGGYTF
>TRBJ1-2|TRBD1|TRBV25-1|-
TGTGCCAGCGGGGACAGGGTCTCGAACTATGGCTACACCTTC
CASGDRVSNYGYTF
>TRBJ2-5|TRBD2|TRBV28|once
TGTGCCAGCAGTGGGCGGGAGGGCCTAGAGACCCAGTACTTC
CASSGREGLETQYF
>TRBJ2-1|-|TRBV6-6|-
TGTGCCAGCAGTCCCCCCTCAGATAATGAGCAGTTCTTC
CASSPPSDNEQFF
>TRBJ1-2|TRBD1|TRBV30|-
TGTGCCTGGAGTGACCGGGACAGGGTAACGCTGGGGTATGGCTACACCTTC
CAWSDRDRVTLGYGYTF
>TRBJ2-5|-|TRBV6-5|-
TGTGCCAGCAGTTACAGAGCGTCTGGGGAGACCCAGTACTTC
CASSYRASGETQYF
>TRBJ2-1|-|TRBV7-6|-
TGTGCCAGCAGCACCAACACCGCCTCCTCCTACAATGAGCAGTTCTTC
CASSTNTASSYNEQFF
>TRBJ2-5|-|TRBV27|-
TGTGCCAGTTGGGGCGGAGAGACCCAGTACTTC
CASWGGETQYF
>TRBJ2-4|-|TRBV6-1|-
TGTGCCAGCAGTGAGTCCCTAGCCAAAAACATTCAGTACTTC
CASSESLAKNIQYF
>TRBJ2-3|-|TRBV29-1|-
TGCAGCGTTGCTCTCACCGTACTCACAGATACGCAGTATTTT
CSVALTVLTDTQYF
>TRBJ2-1|-|TRBV18|-
TGTGCCAGCTCAATGGACAGAAGTAATGAGCAGTTCTTC
CASSMDRSNEQFF
>TRBJ2-3|-|TRBV9|once
TGTGCCAGCAGCGTAGTTGGGGGAGCGGGCGTGCGCACAGATACGCAGTATTTT
CASSVVGGAGVRTDTQYF
>TRBJ1-2|-|TRBV29-1|-
TGCAGCGTTGAAGACGAGGGACATCTTAACTATGGCTACACCTTC
CSVEDEGHLNYGYTF
>TRBJ2-2|TRBD2|TRBV5-1|-
TGCGCCAGCAGCCCCTCGGGACTAGCGGGCCCGACCGGGGAGCTGTTTTTT
CASSPSGLAGPTGELFF
>TRBJ1-2|-|TRBV4-1|-
TGCGCCAGCAGAACTATTGGCGGGAACTATGGCTACACCTTC
CASRTIGGNYGYTF
>TRBJ2-7|TRBD2|TRBV9|-
TGTGCCAGCAGCGTAGCCCCTAGCGGGGGCTACGAGCAGTACTTC
CASSVAPSGGYEQYF
>TRBJ1-3|-|TRBV11-3|once
TGTGCCAGCAGCGGACACGGGCAATGGGGTCCTGGAAACACCATATATTTT
CASSGHGQWGPGNTIYF
>TRBJ1-3|-|TRBV9|-
TGTGCCAGCAGCGTAGGGCAGGGGGGAAACACCATATATTTT
CASSVGQGGNTIYF
>TRBJ1-1|-|TRBV5-1|few
TGCGCCAGCAATAATAAGGGGTTCTCCACTGAAGCTTTCTTT
CASNNKGFSTEAFF
>TRBJ2-7|-|TRBV9|-
TGTGCCAGCAGCGGGACCGGGACTGGGAGCTCCTACGAGCAGTACTTC
CASSGTGTGSSYEQYF
>TRBJ1-2|-|TRBV6-1|-
TGTGCCAGCAGTGAGACAGGACTTTACTATGGCTACACCTTC
CASSETGLYYGYTF
>TRBJ1-6|TRBD1|TRBV5-4|-
TGTGCCAGCAGCTTGGGACAGGGGAGGTCCTATAATTCACCCCTCCACTTT
CASSLGQGRSYNSPLHF
>TRBJ2-3|TRBD1|TRBV28|-
TGTGCCAGCAGTCCGACAGGGGCGAGGGATACGCAGTATTTT
CASSPTGARDTQYF
>TRBJ1-1|-|TRBV7-5|-
TGTGTCAGAAGCTTAATACAGGCAGGGGATTTTAGAATGAACACTGAAGCTTTCTTT
CVRSLIQAGDFRMNTEAFF